In this sample, the clone carrying this T cell receptor beta chain turned up a few times. Sequencing was performed with immunoSEQ multiplex PCR; in TCRdb, only in-frame clones are kept and a portion is missing. The sample shows about 38,000 clones, no singletons; the ten largest hold 5.5% to 7%. The source of the sample is a study of T cells after posttransplantation cyclophosphamide. CDR3 length: 12 amino acids. The V end lost 4 bases, the J end lost 0 bases, and 6 bases lay between the germline ends. CDR1 is SQVTM and CDR2 is ANQGSEA in the germline V gene. The receptor comes from a man younger than 45 in good health and a related stem cell transplant donor. The sequencing input was PBMCs. The V and J genes are TRBV29-1 and TRBJ2-5, with unresolved D. This CDR3 reads CSVGGYQETQYF. For the CDR3, the DNA is TGCAGCGTTGGAGGCTACCAAGAGACCCAGTACTTC.